The next 15 T cell receptor beta chains were all read from a single sample in a study of cytomegalovirus exposure and HLA in healthy donors. Data came from immunoSEQ multiplex PCR; TCRdb stores just in-frame clones and leaves some out. Of 200,000 or so clones detected, more than 75% appear once; the ten largest clones hold approximately 7%. Material: PBMCs. All receptors come from a young man in good health and CMV-seropositive.

The chain couples TRBV4-3 to TRBJ1-5; TRBD1 might be the D (5 bases). Trimming cost V 0 bases and J 3 bases, with 12 bases left between them. Looked up from germline, CDR1 is LGHNA and CDR2 is YSLEER. This CDR3 region has 16 residues. CDR3 in DNA: TGCGCCAGCAGCCAAGAGTGGGGCAGACTCAATCAGCCCCAGCATTTT. Protein: CASSQEWGRLNQPQHF.

The J gene is TRBJ2-2, the V gene TRBV7-3; a weak D match, TRBD2 (6 bases). The CDR3 is made up of 13 amino acids. The germline CDR1 and CDR2 sequences are SGHTA and FQGTGA. V dropped 4 bases and J dropped 5 bases, with 8 bases sitting between them. The CDR3 coding sequence is TGTGCCAGCAGCTCCCTAGCGACCGGGGAGCTGTTTTTT. As protein: CASSSLATGELFF. Variable domain in full (rest from reference TRBV7-3 and TRBJ2-2): GAGVSQTPSNKVTEKGKYVELRCDPISGHTALYWYRQSLGQGPEFLIYFQGTGAADDSGLPNDRFFAVRPEGSVSTLKIQRTERGDSAVYLCASSSLATGELFFGEGSRLTVL.

This clone was detected only once. The chain is built from TRBV29-1 and TRBJ2-3; 11 bases map to TRBD2. Germline V gene data show CDR1 as SQVTM and CDR2 as ANQGSEA. V shed 1 base, J shed 5 bases, and the junction held 14 bases outside the gene matches. The CDR3 length is 18 residues. The CDR3: CSVEVVAGGPSPQDTQYF. The CDR3 coding sequence is TGCAGCGTTGAAGTGGTAGCGGGAGGGCCTAGCCCCCAAGATACGCAGTATTTT.

The CDR3 reads CASSLGWSGQGTDTQYF. The CDR3, as DNA: TGTGCCAGCAGCTTGGGGTGGTCGGGACAGGGGACAGATACGCAGTATTTT. J is TRBJ2-3 and V is TRBV5-6, with 10 bases aligning to TRBD1. Unmatched junction bases numbered 7, after V lost 0 bases and J lost 3 bases. This CDR3 is 17 amino acids long. From germline, CDR1 is SGHDT and CDR2 YYEEEE.

This chain uses TRBV15 with TRBJ2-2; 10 bases fit TRBD2. The V and J ends lost 3 bases and 5 bases, in that order; junction bases with no gene match: 12. Germline V gene sequence: CDR1 LNHNV, CDR2 YYDKDF (reference sequence). This CDR3 is built from 18 residues. The CDR3 spells CATSSRRLAGVWTGELFF. The CDR3 nucleotides are TGTGCCACCAGCAGCAGGAGGCTAGCGGGAGTATGGACCGGGGAGCTGTTTTTT. Complete variable domain (other parts from reference TRBV15 and TRBJ2-2): DAMVIQNPRYQVTQFGKPVTLSCSQTLNHNVMYWYQQKSSQAPKLLFHYYDKDFNNEADTPDNFQSRRPNTSFCFLDIRSPGLGDTAMYLCATSSRRLAGVWTGELFFGEGSRLTVL.

As concerns this clone: Sequence at one end of the junction differs from germline and may be a read error. The chain joins TRBV30 to TRBJ1-5, with D possibly being TRBD1 (5 bases). The CDR3 loop spans 15 amino acids. Germline V gives CDR1 GTSNPN, CDR2 SVGIG (reference sequence). The CDR3 sequence: CAWSVGQGLNQSQHF. The CDR3 nucleotides read TGTGCCTGGAGTGTAGGCCAGGGCCTCAATCAGTCCCAGCATTTT.

The chain links TRBV5-1 to TRBJ2-6; D is possibly TRBD1 (6 bases). CDR3 size: 18 residues. V was shortened by 1 base and J by 0 bases, with 14 bases between the two germline ends. In germline, CDR1 is SGHRS, CDR2 YFSETQ. CDR3 nucleotides: TGCGCCAGCAGCTTGACAGGGTTAGGAAACTCTGGGGCCAACGTCCTGACTTTC. This translates into CASSLTGLGNSGANVLTF.

The rearrangement links TRBV5-6 to TRBJ2-1; TRBD2 matches 7 bases. The CDR3 length is 15 residues. Losses at the gene ends were 0 bases for V and 0 bases for J; bases not matched to a gene: 0. Germline-derived CDR1 and CDR2 are SGHDT and YYEEEE. The CDR3 bases are TGTGCCAGCAGCTTGGGCGGGAGCTCCTACAATGAGCAGTTCTTC. Protein: CASSLGGSSYNEQFF. The complete variable domain, with remaining parts taken from reference TRBV5-6 and TRBJ2-1, reads DAGVTQSPTHLIKTRGQQVTLRCSPKSGHDTVSWYQQALGQGPQFIFQYYEEEERQRGNFPDRFSGHQFPNYSSELNVNALLLGDSALYLCASSLGGSSYNEQFFGPGTRLTVL.

The rearrangement links TRBV9 to TRBJ1-3, with 8 bases fitting TRBD1. This CDR3 region has 17 residues. Germline CDR1 reads SGDLS; CDR2 reads YYNGEE. J gave up 5 bases and V 0 bases, and 10 bases lay outside the gene matches. The CDR3 bases are TGTGCCAGCAGCGTAGACAAGGCCCCAGGGGGCAGAAACACCATATATTTT. It translates to CASSVDKAPGGRNTIYF.

The chain combines TRBV5-4 with TRBJ2-3; 8 bases match TRBD2. V shed 3 bases, J shed 2 bases, and the junction held 5 bases outside the gene matches. The germline V gene encodes CDR1 SGHNT and CDR2 YYREEE (reference sequence). This CDR3 has 15 residues. CDR3 amino acids: CASSSLAGSTDTQYF. In nucleotides, the CDR3 is TGTGCCAGCAGCTCCTTAGCGGGATCCACAGATACGCAGTATTTT.

The V call is TRBV25-1, the J call TRBJ2-5; D might be TRBD1 (5 bases). Between the trimmed V and J ends, which lost 5 bases and 2 bases, there was a span of 12 bases. CDR1 is MGHDK, CDR2 SYGVNS, per germline. CDR3 length: 14 residues. CDR3 loop: CASSIQDRQETQYF. CDR3 bases: TGTGCCAGCAGTATACAGGACCGTCAAGAGACCCAGTACTTC.

The chain is built from TRBV7-8 and TRBJ2-7; a possible D gene is TRBD2 (6 bases). The germline V gene encodes CDR1 SGHVS and CDR2 FQNEAQ. The length of the CDR3 is 12 residues. Trimming took off 8 bases at V and 3 bases at J, with 11 bases between the two ends. CDR3 DNA sequence: TGTGCCAGCCACCTGGACTACTACGAGCAGTACTTC. Amino acids: CASHLDYYEQYF. Filled out from reference TRBV7-8 and TRBJ2-7, the complete variable domain reads GAGVSQSPRYKVAKRGQDVALRCDPISGHVSLFWYQQALGQGPEFLTYFQNEAQLDKSGLPSDRFFAERPEGSVSTLKIQRTQQEDSAVYLCASHLDYYEQYFGPGTRLTVT.

The CDR3 DNA reads TGTGCCAGCAGTTACTCGAGTACAGGCAGCACAGATACGCAGTATTTT. Amino acid sequence: CASSYSSTGSTDTQYF. V gene TRBV6-6 combines with J gene TRBJ2-3; D is possibly TRBD1 (5 bases). The CDR3 is 16 residues long. Looked up from germline, CDR1 is MNHNY and CDR2 is SVGAGI (reference sequence). V dropped 0 bases and J dropped 0 bases, with 10 bases sitting between them.

The chain carries TRBV14 and TRBJ2-3; D is undetermined. Germline-derived CDR1 and CDR2 are SGHDN and FVKESK. V was shortened by 6 bases and J by 5 bases, with 12 bases between the two germline ends. The CDR3 runs to 13 residues. The DNA of the CDR3 is TGTGCCAGCAGTCCACGTGTTAGAGATACGCAGTATTTT. Protein product: CASSPRVRDTQYF.

A single count supports this clone. The V call is TRBV15, the J call TRBJ1-1; D unresolved. Germline CDR1 LNHNV, CDR2 YYDKDF (reference sequence). Trimming removed 5 bases at V and 0 bases at J, with 7 bases between. The CDR3 spans 13 residues. As DNA, the CDR3 is TGTGCCACCAGCGGGAGACTGAACACTGAAGCTTTCTTT. Protein sequence: CATSGRLNTEAFF.